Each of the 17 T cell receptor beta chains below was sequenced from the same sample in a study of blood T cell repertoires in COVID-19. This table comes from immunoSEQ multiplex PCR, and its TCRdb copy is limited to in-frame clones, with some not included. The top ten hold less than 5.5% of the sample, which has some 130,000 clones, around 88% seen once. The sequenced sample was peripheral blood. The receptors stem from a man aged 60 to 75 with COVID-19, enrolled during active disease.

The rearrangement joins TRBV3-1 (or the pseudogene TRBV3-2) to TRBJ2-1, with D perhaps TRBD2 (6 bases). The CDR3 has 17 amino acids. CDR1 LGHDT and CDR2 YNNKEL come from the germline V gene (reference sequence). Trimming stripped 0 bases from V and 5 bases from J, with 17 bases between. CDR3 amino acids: CASSQDRGTWGDNEQFF. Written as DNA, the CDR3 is TGTGCCAGCAGCCAAGATCGTGGCACCTGGGGGGACAATGAGCAGTTCTTC.

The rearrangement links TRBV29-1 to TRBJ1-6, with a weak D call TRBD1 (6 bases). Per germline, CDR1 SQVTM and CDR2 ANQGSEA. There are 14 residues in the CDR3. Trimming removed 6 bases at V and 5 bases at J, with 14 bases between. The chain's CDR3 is CSVRLQGDNSPLHF. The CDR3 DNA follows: TGCAGCGTCAGATTACAGGGAGATAATTCACCCCTCCACTTT.

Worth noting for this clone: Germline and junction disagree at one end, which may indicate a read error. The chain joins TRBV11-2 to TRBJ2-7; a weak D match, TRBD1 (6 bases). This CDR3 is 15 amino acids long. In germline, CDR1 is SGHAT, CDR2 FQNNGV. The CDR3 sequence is CASSFYQDSPSTVDF. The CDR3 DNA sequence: TGTGCCAGCAGCTTTTACCAGGACAGCCCGTCTACCGTCGACTTC. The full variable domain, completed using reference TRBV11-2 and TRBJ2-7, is EAGVAQSPRYKIIEKRQSVAFWCNPISGHATLYWYQQILGQGPKLLIQFQNNGVVDDSQLPKDRFSAERLKGVDSTLKIQPAKLEDSAVYLCASSFYQDSPSTVDFGPGTRLTVT.

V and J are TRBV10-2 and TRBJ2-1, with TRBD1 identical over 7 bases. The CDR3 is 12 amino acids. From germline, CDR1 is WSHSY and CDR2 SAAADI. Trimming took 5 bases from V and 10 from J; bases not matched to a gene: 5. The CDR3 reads CASSLGQAEQFF. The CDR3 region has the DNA TGCGCCAGCAGTCTTGGACAGGCCGAGCAGTTCTTC.

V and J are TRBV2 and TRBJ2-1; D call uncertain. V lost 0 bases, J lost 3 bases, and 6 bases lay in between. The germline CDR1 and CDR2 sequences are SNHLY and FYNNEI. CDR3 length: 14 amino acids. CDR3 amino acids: CASSEALVYNEQFF. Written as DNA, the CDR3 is TGTGCCAGCAGTGAAGCGCTAGTCTACAATGAGCAGTTCTTC.

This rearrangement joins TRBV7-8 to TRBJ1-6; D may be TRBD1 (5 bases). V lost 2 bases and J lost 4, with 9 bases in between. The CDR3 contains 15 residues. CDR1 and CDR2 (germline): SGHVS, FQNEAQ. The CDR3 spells CASSLIRDYNSPLHF. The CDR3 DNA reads TGTGCCAGCAGCTTAATCAGGGATTATAATTCACCCCTCCACTTT.

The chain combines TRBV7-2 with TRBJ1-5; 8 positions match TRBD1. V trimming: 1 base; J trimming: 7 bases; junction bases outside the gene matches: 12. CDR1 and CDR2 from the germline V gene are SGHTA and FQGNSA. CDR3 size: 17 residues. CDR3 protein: CASSLERGDRGGQPQHF. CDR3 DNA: TGTGCCAGCAGCTTAGAAAGGGGAGACAGGGGCGGGCAGCCCCAGCATTTT. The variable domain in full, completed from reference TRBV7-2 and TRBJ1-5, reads GAGVSQSPSNKVTEKGKDVELRCDPISGHTALYWYRQSLGQGLEFLIYFQGNSAPDKSGLPSDRFSAERTGGSVSTLTIQRTQQEDSAVYLCASSLERGDRGGQPQHFGDGTRLSIL.

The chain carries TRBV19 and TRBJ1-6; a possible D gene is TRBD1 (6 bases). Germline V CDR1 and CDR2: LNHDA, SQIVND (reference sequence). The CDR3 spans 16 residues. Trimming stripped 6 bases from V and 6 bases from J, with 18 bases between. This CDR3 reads CASSTGRGTLNSPLHF. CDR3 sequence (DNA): TGTGCCAGTAGCACCGGGAGGGGGACACTTAATTCACCCCTCCACTTT.

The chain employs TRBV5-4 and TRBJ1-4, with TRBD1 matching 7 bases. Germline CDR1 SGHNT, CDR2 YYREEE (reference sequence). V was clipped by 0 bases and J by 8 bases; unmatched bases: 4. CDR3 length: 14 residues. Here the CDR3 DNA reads TGTGCCAGCAGCTTGGACAGGGGCAGGGAAAAACTGTTTTTT. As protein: CASSLDRGREKLFF.

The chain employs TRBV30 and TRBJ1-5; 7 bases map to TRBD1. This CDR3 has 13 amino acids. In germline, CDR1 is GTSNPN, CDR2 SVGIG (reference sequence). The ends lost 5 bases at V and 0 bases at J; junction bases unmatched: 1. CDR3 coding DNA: TGTGCCTGGGGACAGGCTAGCAATCAGCCCCAGCATTTT. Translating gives CAWGQASNQPQHF.

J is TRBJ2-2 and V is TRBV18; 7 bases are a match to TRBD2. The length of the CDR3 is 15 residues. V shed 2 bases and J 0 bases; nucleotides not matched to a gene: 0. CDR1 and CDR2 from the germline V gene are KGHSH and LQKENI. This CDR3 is CASSPAGANTGELFF. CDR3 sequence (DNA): TGTGCCAGCTCACCAGCGGGAGCGAACACCGGGGAGCTGTTTTTT.

CDR3 amino acids: CSASDRQGVGGYTF. The CDR3 bases are TGCAGTGCTAGTGATAGACAGGGGGTCGGTGGCTACACCTTC. The chain has TRBV20-1 and TRBJ1-2; 9 bases are shared with TRBD1. The CDR3 sequence is 14 residues long. Germline V gene data show CDR1 as DFQATT and CDR2 as SNEGSKA (reference sequence). The V and J ends lost 3 bases and 7 bases, in that order; junction bases with no gene match: 9.

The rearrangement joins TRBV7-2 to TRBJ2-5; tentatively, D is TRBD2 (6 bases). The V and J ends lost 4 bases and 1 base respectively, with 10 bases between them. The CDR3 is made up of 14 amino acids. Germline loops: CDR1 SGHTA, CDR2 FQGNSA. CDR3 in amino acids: CASSSAGPQETQYF. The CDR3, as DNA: TGTGCCAGCAGCTCTGCGGGACCCCAAGAGACCCAGTACTTC.

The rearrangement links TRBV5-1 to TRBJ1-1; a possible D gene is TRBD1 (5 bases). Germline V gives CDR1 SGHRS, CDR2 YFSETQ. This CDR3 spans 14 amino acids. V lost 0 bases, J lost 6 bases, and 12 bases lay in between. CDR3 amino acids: CASSLGGAGSEAFF. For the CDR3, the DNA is TGCGCCAGCAGCTTGGGTGGGGCGGGGTCTGAAGCTTTCTTT.

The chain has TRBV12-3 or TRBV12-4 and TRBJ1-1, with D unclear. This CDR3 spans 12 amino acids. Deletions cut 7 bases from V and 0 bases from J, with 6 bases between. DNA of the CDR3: TGTGCCAGCAAAACTATGAACACTGAAGCTTTCTTT. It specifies CASKTMNTEAFF.

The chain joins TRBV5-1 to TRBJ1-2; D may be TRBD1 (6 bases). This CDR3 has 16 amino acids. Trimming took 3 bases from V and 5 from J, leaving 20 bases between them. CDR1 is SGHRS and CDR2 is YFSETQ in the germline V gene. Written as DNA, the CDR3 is TGCGCCAGCAGCTCCGCCGGGACAAAATTGGAATATGGCTACACCTTC. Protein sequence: CASSSAGTKLEYGYTF.

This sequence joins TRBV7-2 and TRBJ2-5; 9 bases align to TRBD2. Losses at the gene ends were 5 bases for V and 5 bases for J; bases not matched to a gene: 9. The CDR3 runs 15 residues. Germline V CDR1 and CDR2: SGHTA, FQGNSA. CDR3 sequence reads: CASSPEAGGWETQYF. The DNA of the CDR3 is TGTGCCAGCAGCCCGGAAGCGGGGGGCTGGGAGACCCAGTACTTC.